A single sample gave rise to the 20 T cell receptor beta chains below, sequenced in a study of post-analysis software for immune sequencing data. Study observations and caveats: In patients, TRBV5-6, TRBV5-1 and TRBV20-1 belonged to roughly five TRBV segments found more frequently than in controls.

No antigen has been assigned to these receptors. Every TCR beta cDNA library bore unique molecular identifiers. MiXCR was run by TCRdb on the PCR reads, yielding one entry per CDR3 protein. The sample lists around 260,000 distinct CDR3 sequences, around 34% seen once, with roughly 4.8% in the top ten. The source material was blood. The receptors stem from a girl aged 10-17 years with multiple sclerosis.

This clonotype was counted at least ten times. This chain uses TRBV6-2 or TRBV6-3 with TRBJ1-2; D remains ambiguous. The length of the CDR3 is 11 residues. Germline V lookup: CDR1 MNHEY, CDR2 SVGEGT. Trimming took off 0 bases at V and 7 bases at J, with 3 bases between the two ends. CDR3 in DNA: TGTGCCAGCAGTTACTCTCGTGGCTACACCTTC. Its protein is CASSYSRGYTF.

This clonotype was picked up one time. Possible read error: a much larger clone is one base away. The V and J genes are TRBV5-8 and TRBJ1-1; D is unclear. Germline lookup yields CDR1 SGHTS and CDR2 YDEGEE. Trimming stripped 3 bases from V and 4 bases from J, with 16 bases between. CDR3 length: 15 residues. Here the CDR3 reads CASSSNPADFTEAFF. The CDR3 bases are TGTGCCAGCAGCTCGAATCCAGCGGATTTCACTGAAGCTTTCTTT.

In regard to this clonotype: This may come from a read error, since a much larger clone is one base off. The final CDR3 position lacks the conserved phenylalanine or tryptophan, pointing to a likely read error. The chain recombines TRBV7-3 with TRBJ2-5; a weak D match, TRBD1 (5 bases). Germline V lookup: CDR1 SGHTA, CDR2 FQGTGA. The CDR3 runs 14 residues. Trimming stripped 5 bases from V and 5 bases from J, with 15 bases between. The CDR3 spells CASSVRPGPETQYL. In nucleotides, the CDR3 is TGTGCCAGCAGCGTACGCCCAGGGCCCGAGACCCAGTACCTC.

This clonotype appeared many times. V is TRBV6-6 and J is TRBJ1-2; D is uncertain. The CDR3 loop spans 14 amino acids. V was clipped by 6 bases and J by 2 bases, with 13 bases between them. CDR1 is MNHNY, CDR2 SVGAGI, per germline (reference sequence). CDR3 sequence reads: CASRVAARNYGYTF. The CDR3 DNA reads as TGTGCCAGCAGGGTCGCTGCGAGGAACTATGGCTACACCTTC.

This clonotype was counted many times. V is TRBV7-9 and J is TRBJ1-2, with a tentative D call TRBD1 (5 bases). CDR1 SEHNR and CDR2 FQNEAQ come from the germline V gene (reference sequence). The V and J ends lost 4 bases and 8 bases respectively, with 14 bases between them. The length of the CDR3 is 13 residues. CDR3 nucleotides: TGTGCCAGCAGCTCTGGGGGAACGAAAGGCTACACCTTC. It yields the protein CASSSGGTKGYTF.

This clonotype was counted many times. The rearrangement links TRBV29-1 to TRBJ1-1; D unresolved. Germline values: CDR1 SQVTM, CDR2 ANQGSEA. This CDR3 is 13 amino acids long. Trimming removed 7 bases from V and 3 bases from J, with 15 bases in between. CDR3 loop: CSARYQRYTEAFF. The CDR3 DNA reads as TGCAGCGCTAGATACCAACGGTACACTGAAGCTTTCTTT.

Concerning this clonotype: A clone one base away is much larger, so this may be a read error. The chain uses TRBV20-1 and TRBJ1-2; possible D gene TRBD1, 5 bases. Trimming left V 6 bases short and J 8 bases short, with 16 bases between. The V gene's germline CDR1 is DFQATT and CDR2 SNEGSKA (reference sequence). CDR3 length equals 12 residues. DNA for the CDR3: TGCAGTGCGCCGACAGAGACGGACGGCTACACCTTC. Translation gives CSAPTETDGYTF.

V gene TRBV4-2 combines with J gene TRBJ1-1; D is ambiguous. V was clipped by 4 bases and J by 1 base, with 10 bases between them. CDR1 and CDR2 from the germline V gene are LGHNA and YNFKEQ. The CDR3 length is 14 residues. In DNA form, the CDR3 reads TGTGCCAGCAGCCCCCAACCCGAGAACACTGAAGCTTTCTTT. Translation: CASSPQPENTEAFF.

This clonotype has a handful of counts. The rearrangement links TRBV18 to TRBJ2-3; unclear D gene. Between the trimmed V and J ends, which lost 1 base and 4 bases, there was a span of 9 bases. The germline gives CDR1 KGHSH, CDR2 LQKENI. This CDR3 spans 14 amino acids. In DNA, the CDR3 is TGTGCCAGCTCACCACGGCCAGTAGCAGATACGCAGTATTTT. Translation gives CASSPRPVADTQYF. The variable domain in full, completed from reference TRBV18 and TRBJ2-3, reads NAGVMQNPRHLVRRRGQEARLRCSPMKGHSHVYWYRQLPEEGLKFMVYLQKENIIDESGMPKERFSAEFPKEGPSILRIQQVVRGDSAAYFCASSPRPVADTQYFGPGTRLTVL.

The rearrangement joins TRBV3-1 to TRBJ1-3; D uncertain. Germline V gene lookup returns CDR1 LGHDT and CDR2 YNNKEL (reference sequence). V shed 4 bases and J shed 0 bases, with 13 bases lying between them. There are 16 residues in the CDR3. CDR3 sequence: CASSLGHSRSGNTIYF. The DNA of the CDR3 is TGTGCCAGCAGCCTTGGGCACAGTCGCTCTGGAAACACCATATATTTT.

The CDR3 DNA reads TGTGCCAGCAGCTCAGGCGATCTGGACGAGCAGTACTTC. As protein: CASSSGDLDEQYF. V and J are TRBV5-5 and TRBJ2-7; D remains ambiguous. The CDR3 has 13 residues. Trimming stripped 3 bases from V and 5 bases from J, with 12 bases between. Germline CDR1 reads SGHKS; CDR2 reads YYEKEE (reference sequence).

The chain recombines TRBV2 with TRBJ2-1; possible D gene TRBD2, 5 bases. Germline V gene lookup returns CDR1 SNHLY and CDR2 FYNNEI. The V end lost 1 base, the J end lost 6 bases, and 13 bases lay between the germline ends. CDR3 size: 15 residues. CDR3 sequence: CASSEGLFRGNEQFF. The CDR3 DNA reads TGTGCCAGCAGTGAAGGCCTCTTTCGGGGCAATGAGCAGTTCTTC. Supplemented by reference TRBV2 and TRBJ2-1, the full variable domain reads EPEVTQTPSHQVTQMGQEVILRCVPISNHLYFYWYRQILGQKVEFLVSFYNNEISEKSEIFDDQFSVERPDGSNFTLKIRSTKLEDSAMYFCASSEGLFRGNEQFFGPGTRLTVL.

In its sample, this clonotype was seen once. The CDR3, as DNA: TGTGCCAGCAGCTTGGGCGGGGGGATTTACAATGAGCAGTTCTTC. Encoded protein: CASSLGGGIYNEQFF. The chain links TRBV11-2 to TRBJ2-1; 8 bases line up with TRBD2. The CDR3 is made up of 15 amino acids. CDR1 SGHAT and CDR2 FQNNGV come from the germline V gene. The V segment lost 3 bases and the J segment 4 bases; nucleotides outside the gene matches: 5.

The sample holds many counts of this clonotype. The J gene is TRBJ2-5, the V gene TRBV27, with D unresolved. This CDR3 region has 16 residues. Germline CDR1 and CDR2: MNHEY and SMNVEV (reference sequence). Trimming pared 3 bases from V and 2 bases from J, leaving 16 bases between. Written as DNA, the CDR3 is TGTGCCAGCAGTTTCAGCCCGGGTTCTTCTCAAGAGACCCAGTACTTC. This translates into CASSFSPGSSQETQYF.

As regards this clonotype: One junction end does not reproduce the germline sequence, and a read error may be involved. The chain couples TRBV12-3 or TRBV12-4 to TRBJ2-3; D is undetermined. The CDR3 loop spans 10 amino acids. The CDR3 DNA follows: TGTGCCAGTGGCGCAGATGCGCAGTATTTT. This translates into CASGADAQYF.

This clonotype appeared a few times. This may come from a read error, since a much larger clone is one base off. The chain recombines TRBV20-1 with TRBJ2-3, with D possibly matching TRBD2 (5 bases). The CDR3 contains 16 residues. Germline CDR1 reads DFQATT; CDR2 reads SNEGSKA (reference sequence). The CDR3 region has the DNA TGCAGTGCCGCGGGCGGAAACGCCATCGGCACAGATATGCAGTATTTT. As protein: CSAAGGNAIGTDMQYF.

In this sample, this clonotype turned up many times. The rearrangement uses TRBV19 and TRBJ1-6, with no clear D. From germline, CDR1 is LNHDA and CDR2 SQIVND (reference sequence). With 5 bases removed from V and 7 bases from J, the gap between germline ends came to 15 bases. The CDR3 has 15 amino acids. The CDR3 sequence is CASSPAPVRNSPLHF. DNA of the CDR3: TGTGCCAGTAGTCCAGCCCCGGTGCGCAATTCACCCCTCCACTTT. The complete variable domain, with remaining parts taken from reference TRBV19 and TRBJ1-6, reads DGGITQSPKYLFRKEGQNVTLSCEQNLNHDAMYWYRQDPGQGLRLIYYSQIVNDFQKGDIAEGYSVSREKKESFPLTVTSAQKNPTAFYLCASSPAPVRNSPLHFGNGTRLTVT.

This clonotype was seen repeatedly, ten times or more. This rearrangement joins TRBV20-1 to TRBJ2-1, with TRBD2 as a possible D gene (6 bases). The CDR3 has 16 residues. V was pared by 5 bases and J by 4 bases, with 21 bases between. CDR1 DFQATT and CDR2 SNEGSKA come from the germline V gene (reference sequence). CDR3 sequence: CSAPIGSPGGYNEQFF. CDR3 coding DNA: TGCAGTGCTCCCATCGGGAGTCCTGGTGGGTACAATGAGCAGTTCTTC.

This clonotype occurred many times. The V call is TRBV12-3 or TRBV12-4, the J call TRBJ2-5; D is undetermined. The length of the CDR3 is 12 residues. The ends were cut back, 6 bases at V and 5 bases at J, with 10 bases in the middle. CDR3 sequence reads: CASRSVGETQYF. The CDR3 DNA follows: TGTGCCAGCAGGAGCGTAGGGGAGACCCAGTACTTC.

Ten or more counts support this clonotype. The CDR3 nucleotides read TGCAGCGTGACTAGCGGGAGCCTTGAGCAGTTCTTC. Protein sequence: CSVTSGSLEQFF. The chain uses TRBV29-1 and TRBJ2-1; TRBD2 matches at 12 bases. V trimming: 6 bases; J trimming: 9 bases; junction bases outside the gene matches: 3. Germline CDR1 is SQVTM and CDR2 is ANQGSEA. CDR3 size: 12 residues.